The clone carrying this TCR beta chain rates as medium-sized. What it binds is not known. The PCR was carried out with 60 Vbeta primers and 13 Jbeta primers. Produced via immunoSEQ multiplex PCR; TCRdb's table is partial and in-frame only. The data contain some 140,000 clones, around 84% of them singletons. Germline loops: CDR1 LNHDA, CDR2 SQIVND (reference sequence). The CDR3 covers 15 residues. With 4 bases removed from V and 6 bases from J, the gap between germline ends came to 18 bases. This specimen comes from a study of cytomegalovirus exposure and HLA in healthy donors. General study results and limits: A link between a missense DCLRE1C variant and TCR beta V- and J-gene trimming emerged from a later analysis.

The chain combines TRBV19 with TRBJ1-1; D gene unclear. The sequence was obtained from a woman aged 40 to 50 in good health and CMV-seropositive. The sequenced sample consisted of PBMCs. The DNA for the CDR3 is TGTGCCAGTAGTACTGACGGTCGAGGGTACGCTGAAGCTTTCTTT. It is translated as CASSTDGRGYAEAFF.